This T cell receptor beta chain was identified during a study of cytomegalovirus exposure and HLA in healthy donors. 60 Vbeta and 13 Jbeta primers were used in PCR. Sequencing was performed with immunoSEQ multiplex PCR; in TCRdb, only in-frame clones are kept and a portion is missing. Of some 160,000 clones listed, 86% are singletons. Worth noting for this clone: Its antigen is as yet unknown.

Looked up from germline, CDR1 is ENHRY and CDR2 is SYGVKD. V lost 7 bases and J 6 bases, leaving 15 bases between the germline ends. CDR3 length: 13 amino acids. The study, taken as a whole, reports: A later analysis linked some 17,000 TCR beta sequences to HLA alleles at 0.05 false discovery rate. Reported findings show TCR beta sequences accurately forecast HLA-A and HLA-B alleles in most subjects.

The receptor was isolated from a woman aged 18-29 years in good health and CMV-seronegative. Sample: PBMCs. The rearrangement joins TRBV10-3 to TRBJ1-2; D is undetermined. The CDR3 protein is CAITPGRLDGYTF. The CDR3 nucleotides read TGTGCCATCACCCCCGGAAGGCTAGATGGCTACACCTTC.